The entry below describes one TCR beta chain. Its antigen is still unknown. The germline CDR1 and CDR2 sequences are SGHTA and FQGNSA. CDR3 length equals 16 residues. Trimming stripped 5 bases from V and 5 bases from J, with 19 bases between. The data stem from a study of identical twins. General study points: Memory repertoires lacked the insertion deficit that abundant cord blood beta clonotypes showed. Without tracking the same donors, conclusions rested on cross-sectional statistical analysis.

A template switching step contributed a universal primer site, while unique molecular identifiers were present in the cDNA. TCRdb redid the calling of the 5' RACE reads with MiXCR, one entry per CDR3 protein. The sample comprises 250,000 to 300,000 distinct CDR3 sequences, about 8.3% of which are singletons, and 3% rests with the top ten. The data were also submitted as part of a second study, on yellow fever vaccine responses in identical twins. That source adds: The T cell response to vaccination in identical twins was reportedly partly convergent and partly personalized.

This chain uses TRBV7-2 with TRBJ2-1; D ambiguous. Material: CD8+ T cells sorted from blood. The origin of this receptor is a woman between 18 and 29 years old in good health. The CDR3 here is CASSKPLRLLNNEQFF. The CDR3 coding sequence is TGTGCCAGCAGCAAACCCCTACGCTTGCTAAACAATGAGCAGTTCTTC.